These T cell receptor beta chains were read from a single sample in a study of neurological immune-mediated disorders. Each CDR3 protein gets one entry after TCRdb re-called the 5' RACE reads with MiXCR. Among about 74,000 distinct CDR3 sequences listed, 5.2% were seen once. Sequences were obtained from PBMCs. These receptors were taken from a young man with multiple sclerosis. The CDR3 runs from the conserved cysteine through the conserved F or W. The D gene is left open where the match is weak. Clone size is stated in some rows and not others, as once, few, many or a class when expanded.

size | J | D | V | DNA | CDR3
many | TRBJ2-7 | . | TRBV10-3 | TGTGCCATCAGTGAGTCAAGCTACGAGCAGTACTTC | CAISESSYEQYF
many | TRBJ2-1 | TRBD2 | TRBV7-9 | TGTGCCAGCAGCTTGGGGGGAGCGGGAGGGGATGAGCAGTTCTTC | CASSLGGAGGDEQFF
many | TRBJ2-5 | . | TRBV20-1 | TGCAGTGCTAGATCCGTGTGGGTACAGGCTGAAGAGACCCAGTACTTC | CSARSVWVQAEETQYF
many | TRBJ2-3 | TRBD2 | TRBV12-3/TRBV12-4 | TGTGCCAGCAGTTCCTCCGGGACTAGCCGCACAGATACGCAGTATTTT | CASSSSGTSRTDTQYF
many | TRBJ1-5 | . | TRBV7-8 | TGTGCCAGCAGCGGCGGCGGAGCGTTCAATCAGCCCCAGCATTTT | CASSGGGAFNQPQHF
many | TRBJ2-7 | . | TRBV7-3 | TGTGCCAGCAGCTCGAGCTCTTCGGGGGCCTACGAGCAGTACTTC | CASSSSSSGAYEQYF
many | TRBJ2-7 | . | TRBV5-1 | TGCGCCAGCAGCTTGGGGTCCCCCGGCACCTACGAGCAGTACTTC | CASSLGSPGTYEQYF
many | TRBJ2-2 | . | TRBV20-1 | TGCAGTGCTAGAGAAAGGAGGACCGGGGAGCTGTTTTTT | CSARERRTGELFF
many | TRBJ2-7 | TRBD2 | TRBV20-1 | TGCAGTGCTAGAGATCGAGCGGGGGGGTGGGAGCAGTACTTC | CSARDRAGGWEQYF
many | TRBJ2-3 | . | TRBV5-4 | TGTGCCAGCAGCGGGCCAGGGATAGTAACAGATACGCAGTATTTT | CASSGPGIVTDTQYF
many | TRBJ2-7 | TRBD2 | TRBV10-3 | TGTGCCATCAGTGAGTCTTCGCGGGGGCTAGCGGGGGGCGAGCAGTACTTC | CAISESSRGLAGGEQYF
many | TRBJ2-5 | TRBD1 | TRBV5-1 | TGCGCCAGCAGCTGGAGGACAGGGGACTCCCAAGAGACCCAGTACTTC | CASSWRTGDSQETQYF
many | TRBJ2-3 | . | TRBV29-1 | TGCAGCGTGCCCCAGGGGTACTCTAACACAGATACGCAGTATTTT | CSVPQGYSNTDTQYF
. | TRBJ1-4 | . | TRBV20-1 | TGCAGTGCTAACCGGGAACCTAATGAAAAACTGTTTTTT | CSANREPNEKLFF
many | TRBJ2-4 | . | TRBV15 | TGTGCCACCAGCCGAACGGCCCTAGCCAAAAACATTCAGTACTTC | CATSRTALAKNIQYF
many | TRBJ1-1 | . | TRBV5-1 | TGCGCCAGCAGCTTGGGGAAGAACACTGAAGCTTTCTTT | CASSLGKNTEAFF
few | TRBJ1-3 | . | TRBV20-1 | TGCAGTGCTAGTACCCTTGGGGGGCCGGGAAACACCATATATTTT | CSASTLGGPGNTIYF
many | TRBJ1-6 | . | TRBV7-2 | TGTGCCAGCAGCTTAGAGGGGAATTCACCCCTCAACTTT | CASSLEGNSPLNF
. | TRBJ2-7 | TRBD1 | TRBV7-2 | TGTGCCAGCAGTCGGGACAGGGTTAGCTACGAGCAGAACTTC | CASSRDRVSYEQNF
many | TRBJ2-3 | TRBD2 | TRBV5-1 | TGCGCCAGCGGGGAAGCGGGGGGCACAGATACGCAGTATTTT | CASGEAGGTDTQYF
many | TRBJ1-5 | . | TRBV12-3/TRBV12-4 | TGTGCCAGCAGTTTGTCGGCAGGAACTTTAAATCAGCCCCAGCATTTT | CASSLSAGTLNQPQHF
many | TRBJ1-3 | . | TRBV29-1 | TGCAGCGTTACAACAGGCTCTGGAAACACCATATATTTT | CSVTTGSGNTIYF
many | TRBJ2-7 | TRBD2 | TRBV6-2/TRBV6-3 | TGTGCCAGCAGTTCGCAGCGGGAGTCCAACGAGCAGTACTTC | CASSSQRESNEQYF
many | TRBJ2-7 | . | TRBV18 | TGTGCCAGCTCACCACAGGGTCGCTACGAGCAGTACTTC | CASSPQGRYEQYF
many | TRBJ2-1 | . | TRBV12-3/TRBV12-4 | TGTGCCAGCCCTGAAGGACAGTGTTTGGGGGGGCACGGGTTCAATGAGCAGTTCTTC | CASPEGQCLGGHGFNEQFF
many | TRBJ2-3 | . | TRBV27 | TGTGCCAGCAGTTCTCTGGCCACAGATACGCAGTATTTT | CASSSLATDTQYF
many | TRBJ2-3 | . | TRBV20-1 | TGCAGTGCTAGGGAACCAGGGTCCAGTGATACGCAGTATTTT | CSAREPGSSDTQYF
many | TRBJ2-6 | TRBD1 | TRBV7-2 | TGTGCCAGCAGCTCCAGGACAGGTTTGGCTGGGGCCAACGTCCTGACTTTC | CASSSRTGLAGANVLTF
many | TRBJ2-1 | TRBD2 | TRBV12-3/TRBV12-4 | TGTGCCAGCAGTCCCGGGACTAGCGGGATTACCAATGAGCAGTTCTTC | CASSPGTSGITNEQFF
many | TRBJ2-3 | . | TRBV15 | TGTGCCACCAGCAGAGGCGCAAGGGAAGATACGCAGTATTTT | CATSRGAREDTQYF
many | TRBJ2-3 | TRBD2 | TRBV27 | TGTGCCAGCAGTCCCTCAAGCGGGAGTCAGGGTACGCAGTATTTT | CASSPSSGSQGTQYF
many | TRBJ1-5 | . | TRBV21-1 | TGTGCCAGCAGCAAAGTACGTGGCTGGAATCAGCCCCAGCATTTT | CASSKVRGWNQPQHF
medium-sized | TRBJ2-6 | TRBD1 | TRBV24-1 | TGTGCCACCAGTGGCCCCCCCGGGACAGTCTTAAACTCTGGGGCCAACGTCCTGACTTTC | CATSGPPGTVLNSGANVLTF
many | TRBJ1-2 | TRBD1 | TRBV12-3/TRBV12-4 | TGTGCCAGCAGTTTTACTGGACAGGGCCAGAGTGGCTACACCTTC | CASSFTGQGQSGYTF
many | TRBJ2-5 | TRBD2 | TRBV5-1 | TGCGCCAGCACCGGGACTAGCGGGATACGAGAGACCCAGTACTTC | CASTGTSGIRETQYF
many | TRBJ2-3 | . | TRBV25-1 | TGTGCCAGCAGTGAATCCGACTGGCTAGCCGACACAGATACGCAGTATTTT | CASSESDWLADTDTQYF
many | TRBJ2-7 | TRBD2 | TRBV5-1 | TGCGCCAGCAGCCTGACTAGCGGAGCCTACGAGCAGTACTTC | CASSLTSGAYEQYF
. | TRBJ1-5 | . | TRBV12-3/TRBV12-4 | TGTGCCAGCAGGCCCAGGAGCAATCAGCCCCAGAATTTT | CASRPRSNQPQNF
. | TRBJ1-5 | TRBD1 | TRBV12-3/TRBV12-4 | TGTGCCAGCAGACGACAGGGGACCGGGCAGCCCCAGCATTTT | CASRRQGTGQPQHF
many | TRBJ2-7 | . | TRBV5-1 | TGCGCCAGCAGCTTGAGCGCAGGGTTCTACGAGCAGTACTTC | CASSLSAGFYEQYF
many | TRBJ1-5 | . | TRBV9 | TGTGCCAGCAGCGTAGGAGGTGATGGCAGGAATAAGGATAGCAATCAGCCCCAGCATTTT | CASSVGGDGRNKDSNQPQHF
many | TRBJ2-3 | . | TRBV21-1 | TGTGCCAGCAGCACAAAGGATCTCCTCAGGTCCTATACGCAGTATTTT | CASSTKDLLRSYTQYF
many | TRBJ1-6 | . | TRBV9 | TGTGCCAGCAGCGTATACAGGGCTAATTCACCCCTCCACTTT | CASSVYRANSPLHF
many | TRBJ2-1 | TRBD1 | TRBV5-1 | TGCGCCAGCAGCCCGCCGCCGACAGGGGACAATGAGCAGTTCTTC | CASSPPPTGDNEQFF
few | TRBJ2-1 | . | TRBV14 | TGTGCCAGCAGCCCCCCCGCGTCCCACAATGAGCAGTTCTTC | CASSPPASHNEQFF
many | TRBJ1-3 | . | TRBV20-1 | TGCAGTGCTAGAGTGGCAGGGGCTGGAAACACCATATATTTT | CSARVAGAGNTIYF
many | TRBJ2-5 | TRBD1 | TRBV15 | TGTGCCACCAGCAGAGATCACGACAGGGGGGAGACCCAGTACTTC | CATSRDHDRGETQYF
many | TRBJ2-2 | TRBD2 | TRBV29-1 | TGCAGCGTCCTCAGGGCTAGCGGGAGGACCGGGGAGCTGTTTTTT | CSVLRASGRTGELFF
many | TRBJ2-1 | . | TRBV5-1 | TGCGCCAGCAGCTTGGACCAGGGCCCTTACAATGAGCAGTTCTTC | CASSLDQGPYNEQFF
few | TRBJ1-5 | . | TRBV20-1 | TGCAGTGCTAAGTGGGGGAGCCAGCCCCAGAATTTT | CSAKWGSQPQNF